These 6 T cell receptor beta chains share one sample of origin, sequenced in a study of PD-1 blockade in classical Hodgkin lymphoma. This table comes from immunoSEQ multiplex PCR, and its TCRdb copy is limited to in-frame clones, with some not included. The profile shows 90,000 to 100,000 clones, 80% to 95% of them singletons. Every patient relapsed after autologous stem cell transplantation, and brentuximab vedotin exposure varied. Sample: peripheral blood mononuclear cells (PBMCs), taken at baseline. All receptors derive from a human donor with classical Hodgkin lymphoma.

This clone was seen a single time. V gene TRBV19 combines with J gene TRBJ2-7; 8 nucleotides agree with TRBD1. The germline gives CDR1 LNHDA, CDR2 SQIVND (reference sequence). The CDR3 runs to 16 residues. After removal of 6 bases from V and 4 bases from J, the junction contained 14 bases not matched to a gene. CDR3 coding DNA: TGTGCCAGTAGCTCTCCCCACGGACAGGGATTTTACGAGCAGTACTTC. Residues: CASSSPHGQGFYEQYF.

The chain carries TRBV9 and TRBJ2-7, with TRBD1 matching over 8 bases. In germline, CDR1 is SGDLS, CDR2 YYNGEE. The V segment lost 0 bases and the J segment 2 bases; nucleotides outside the gene matches: 4. CDR3 length equals 15 residues. The CDR3 sequence: CASSVGQGITYEQYF. In nucleotides, the CDR3 is TGTGCCAGCAGCGTAGGACAGGGGATCACCTACGAGCAGTACTTC.

This clone came up once. The J gene is TRBJ2-7, the V gene TRBV16; D remains ambiguous. In germline, CDR1 is KGHSY, CDR2 FQNENV. Deletions cut 1 base from V and 9 bases from J, with 13 bases between. The CDR3 sequence is 13 residues long. The CDR3 sequence is CASSQFRASGQYF. The CDR3 region has the DNA TGTGCCAGCAGCCAATTTAGGGCTTCAGGGCAGTACTTC.

The chain combines TRBV6-1 with TRBJ1-5, with 7 bases identical to TRBD1. The trim removed 11 bases at V and 7 bases at J, leaving 11 bases unmatched. This CDR3 comprises 13 residues. Germline CDR1 is MNHNS and CDR2 is SASEGT. DNA of the CDR3: TGTGCCGCCCAGGAGGGAGGGGGCCAGCCCCAGCATTTT. Protein sequence: CAAQEGGGQPQHF.

The V and J genes are TRBV27 and TRBJ2-2; D remains unclear. The CDR3 sequence is 17 residues long. Germline CDR1 is MNHEY and CDR2 is SMNVEV (reference sequence). The V end lost 6 bases, the J end lost 4 bases, and 21 bases lay between the germline ends. As DNA, the CDR3 is TGTGCCAGCAGACACTTCCCCCGGGCGAGTATCACCGGGGAGCTGTTTTTT. Protein sequence: CASRHFPRASITGELFF.

The rearrangement joins TRBV6-6 to TRBJ2-7; perhaps TRBD1 as D (5 bases). CDR3 length equals 13 residues. CDR1 is MNHNY and CDR2 is SVGAGI in the germline V gene (reference sequence). Between the trimmed V and J ends, which lost 6 bases and 2 bases, there was a span of 11 bases. As DNA, the CDR3 is TGTGCCAGCAGCATTGACAGCCCCTACGAGCAGTACTTC. This translates into CASSIDSPYEQYF.